A single sample gave rise to the 17 T cell receptor beta chains below, sequenced in a study of blood T cells in healthy people across ages. A second roughly 6 to 11 cycle PCR used barcoded and J-beta primers. TCRdb redid the calling of the 5' RACE reads with MiXCR, one entry per CDR3 protein. The sample consists of 550,000 to 700,000 distinct CDR3 sequences, 27% of them appearing once. Sequenced input: blood. These receptor sequences come from a woman in her seventies in good health.

The chain carries TRBV20-1 and TRBJ1-1; D remains ambiguous. Trimming removed 3 bases at V and 1 base at J, with 6 bases between. The germline V gene has CDR1 DFQATT and CDR2 SNEGSKA (reference sequence). This CDR3 contains 12 residues. The CDR3 protein is CSARTQNTEAFF. The CDR3 region has the DNA TGCAGTGCTAGGACCCAGAACACTGAAGCTTTCTTT.

This chain connects TRBV3-1 to TRBJ1-4; D may be TRBD1 (6 bases). Trimming took 5 bases from V and 1 from J, leaving 14 bases between them. The CDR3 is 16 residues long. From germline, CDR1 is LGHDT and CDR2 YNNKEL (reference sequence). This CDR3 is CASSLSGDGTNEKLFF. Here the CDR3 DNA reads TGTGCCAGCAGCTTATCAGGGGACGGAACTAATGAAAAACTGTTTTTT.

The chain carries TRBV12-3 or TRBV12-4 and TRBJ2-5, with 8 bases matching TRBD1. Near its end, the DNA agrees better with TRBJ2-1, so the J call may be wrong. The CDR3 runs 17 residues. The CDR3 is CASRRDRGRRGYNEQFF. The DNA of the CDR3 is TGTGCCAGCAGGAGAGACAGGGGTCGGCGCGGCTACAATGAGCAGTTCTTC.

This CDR3 is CASRLQGADTQYF. CDR3 sequence (DNA): TGTGCCAGCAGACTACAGGGGGCAGATACGCAGTATTTT. The chain joins TRBV28 to TRBJ2-3; 8 bases agree with TRBD1. In germline, CDR1 is MDHEN, CDR2 SYDVKM. The length of the CDR3 is 13 residues. V gave up 6 bases and J gave up 4 bases; unmatched junction bases: 3.

The chain links TRBV7-3 to TRBJ1-1; 9 bases fit TRBD1. The CDR3 is 13 amino acids. V shed 5 bases and J 6 bases; nucleotides not matched to a gene: 4. Germline V gives CDR1 SGHTA, CDR2 FQGTGA. CDR3: CASSVQGAPEAFF. The DNA of the CDR3 is TGTGCCAGCAGCGTACAGGGGGCCCCTGAAGCTTTCTTT.

V usage is TRBV7-2 and J usage is TRBJ2-3, with 7 bases fitting TRBD2. The V segment lost 5 bases and the J segment 0 bases; nucleotides outside the gene matches: 17. The germline gives CDR1 SGHTA, CDR2 FQGNSA. The CDR3 totals 19 residues. The CDR3 DNA sequence: TGTGCCAGCAGCCAACCCCGCGGCGCTAGCGGATTTAGCACAGATACGCAGTATTTT. It codes for CASSQPRGASGFSTDTQYF. The complete variable domain, with remaining parts taken from reference TRBV7-2 and TRBJ2-3, reads GAGVSQSPSNKVTEKGKDVELRCDPISGHTALYWYRQSLGQGLEFLIYFQGNSAPDKSGLPSDRFSAERTGGSVSTLTIQRTQQEDSAVYLCASSQPRGASGFSTDTQYFGPGTRLTVL.

In this sample, this clonotype turned up many times. The J gene is TRBJ1-1, the V gene TRBV21-1. TRBV21-1 is listed as a pseudogene. The CDR3 loop spans 12 amino acids. CDR3 nucleotide sequence: TGTGCCAGCAGCAAAGCGACCACTGAAGCTTTCTTT. Residues: CASSKATTEAFF.

This chain's CDR3 is CASSFDTTYGYTF. CDR3 nucleotides: TGCGCCAGCAGCTTTGACACTACTTATGGCTACACCTTC. V and J are TRBV5-1 and TRBJ1-2; no firm D call. This CDR3 region has 13 residues. Germline values: CDR1 SGHRS, CDR2 YFSETQ. V lost 2 bases and J lost 5, with 10 bases in between. Full variable domain (outside the CDR3, taken from reference TRBV5-1 and TRBJ1-2): KAGVTQTPRYLIKTRGQQVTLSCSPISGHRSVSWYQQTPGQGLQFLFEYFSETQRNKGNFPGRFSGRQFSNSRSEMNVSTLELGDSALYLCASSFDTTYGYTFGSGTRLTVV.

V and J are TRBV7-2 and TRBJ2-7, with 9 bases lining up with TRBD1. Germline V CDR1 and CDR2: SGHTA, FQGNSA. The CDR3 sequence is 15 residues long. With V trimmed by 3 bases and J by 6 bases, 9 bases remained unmatched. CDR3 amino acids: CASSFGGDRVSEQYF. Written as DNA, the CDR3 is TGTGCCAGCAGCTTTGGGGGGGACAGGGTATCCGAGCAGTACTTC.

The rearrangement joins TRBV20-1 to TRBJ2-7; the D call may be TRBD1 or TRBD2 (5 bases each). This CDR3 is 11 amino acids long. Germline CDR1 and CDR2: DFQATT and SNEGSKA (reference sequence). DNA for the CDR3: TGCAGCTTGCTTGGGGGCTACGAGCAGTACTTC. Translating it yields CSLLGGYEQYF.

V gene TRBV5-4 combines with J gene TRBJ2-3; TRBD2 matches at 9 bases. Germline V gives CDR1 SGHNT, CDR2 YYREEE (reference sequence). This CDR3 comprises 16 residues. V was pared by 4 bases and J by 5 bases, with 11 bases of the junction left unmatched. The CDR3 region is CASSPGSGGGLDTQYF. The CDR3 nucleotides are TGTGCCAGCAGCCCGGGTAGCGGGGGAGGGTTAGATACGCAGTATTTT.

This clonotype was seen more than once but under ten times. V usage is TRBV30 and J usage is TRBJ2-7; D uncertain. From germline, CDR1 is GTSNPN and CDR2 SVGIG (reference sequence). Trimming took off 0 bases at V and 10 bases at J, with 13 bases between the two ends. The CDR3 runs to 12 residues. In nucleotides, the CDR3 is TGTGCCTGGAGTGTAACGTATGCGCTTCAGTACTTC. Translated: CAWSVTYALQYF.

This chain joins TRBV5-1 and TRBJ2-2; 8 bases are shared with TRBD1. Trimming removed 6 bases from V and 1 base from J; junction bases left unmatched: 5. The CDR3 contains 15 residues. Germline CDR1 and CDR2: SGHRS and YFSETQ. CDR3 amino acids: CASIAGTGNTGELFF. The CDR3 DNA is TGCGCCAGCATAGCCGGGACAGGGAACACCGGGGAGCTGTTTTTT.

The J gene is TRBJ2-1, the V gene TRBV7-9, with D tentatively TRBD2 (6 bases). The germline V gene encodes CDR1 SEHNR and CDR2 FQNEAQ (reference sequence). V was clipped by 4 bases and J by 9 bases, with 16 bases between them. The CDR3 is 14 amino acids. DNA of the CDR3: TGTGCCAGCAGCTCACTTCGGGACGGGAGTGAGCAGTTCTTC. Amino acids: CASSSLRDGSEQFF.

The chain is built from TRBV6-2 or TRBV6-3 and TRBJ1-1; 7 bases align to TRBD1. CDR1 is MNHEY and CDR2 is SVGEGT in the germline V gene. V shed 2 bases and J 5 bases; nucleotides not matched to a gene: 5. The CDR3 extends over 14 amino acids. The CDR3 DNA is TGTGCCAGCAGTTACCAGGGACAGCTGACTGAAGCTTTCTTT. Translation: CASSYQGQLTEAFF.

This clonotype was counted between two and nine times. J is TRBJ2-7 and V is TRBV5-1; 7 nucleotides match TRBD1. Germline assignment: CDR1 SGHRS and CDR2 YFSETQ. The CDR3 has 13 amino acids. The V and J ends lost 4 bases and 2 bases, in that order; junction bases with no gene match: 3. The DNA for the CDR3 is TGCGCCAGCAGCCGGGACAGTGCCTACGAGCAGTACTTC. It codes for CASSRDSAYEQYF. The full variable domain, its missing parts supplied by reference TRBV5-1 and TRBJ2-7, is KAGVTQTPRYLIKTRGQQVTLSCSPISGHRSVSWYQQTPGQGLQFLFEYFSETQRNKGNFPGRFSGRQFSNSRSEMNVSTLELGDSALYLCASSRDSAYEQYFGPGTRLTVT.

This clonotype was picked up a small number of times. The chain recombines TRBV12-3 or TRBV12-4 with TRBJ2-7, with 8 positions matching TRBD2. The J call may be incorrect, as the DNA end agrees better with TRBJ2-5. The CDR3 is made up of 17 amino acids. The CDR3 DNA reads as TGTGCCAGCAGTTTAGGTCGGGGGGGGCCCCTCCAAGAGACCCAGTACTTC. Translated: CASSLGRGGPLQETQYF.